The source of this T cell receptor (beta chain) is a study of response to subunit inactivated influenza vaccine. General observations from the study: That few new T cells are recruited by each seasonal influenza vaccination was the authors' suggestion.

This CDR3 contains 12 residues. V was clipped by 6 bases and J by 7 bases, with 13 bases between them. A remark on this clonotype: Its antigen is currently unknown.

TCRdb itself ran the RT-PCR reads through MiXCR, one entry per CDR3 protein. The sample lists about 830,000 distinct CDR3 sequences, about 18% occurring once. The chain is built from TRBV12-3 or TRBV12-4 and TRBJ2-7, with D perhaps matching TRBD2 (6 bases). This clonotype was obtained from a man aged 50-60 years who received an inactivated influenza vaccine. The sequencing used PBMCs from blood, collected 5 days after vaccination. The CDR3 loop reads CASSPDYWEQYF. The CDR3 DNA reads TGTGCCAGCAGCCCGGACTATTGGGAGCAGTACTTC.